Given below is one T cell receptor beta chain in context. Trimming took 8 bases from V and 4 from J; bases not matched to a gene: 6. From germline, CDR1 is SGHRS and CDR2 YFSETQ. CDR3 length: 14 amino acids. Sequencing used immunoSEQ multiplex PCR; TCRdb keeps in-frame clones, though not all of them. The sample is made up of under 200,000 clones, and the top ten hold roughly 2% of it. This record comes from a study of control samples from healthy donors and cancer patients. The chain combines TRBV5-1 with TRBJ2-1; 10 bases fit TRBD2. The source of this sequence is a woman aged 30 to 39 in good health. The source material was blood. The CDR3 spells CASGAGGSYNEQFF. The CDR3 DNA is TGCGCCAGTGGAGCGGGGGGGTCATACAATGAGCAGTTCTTC.